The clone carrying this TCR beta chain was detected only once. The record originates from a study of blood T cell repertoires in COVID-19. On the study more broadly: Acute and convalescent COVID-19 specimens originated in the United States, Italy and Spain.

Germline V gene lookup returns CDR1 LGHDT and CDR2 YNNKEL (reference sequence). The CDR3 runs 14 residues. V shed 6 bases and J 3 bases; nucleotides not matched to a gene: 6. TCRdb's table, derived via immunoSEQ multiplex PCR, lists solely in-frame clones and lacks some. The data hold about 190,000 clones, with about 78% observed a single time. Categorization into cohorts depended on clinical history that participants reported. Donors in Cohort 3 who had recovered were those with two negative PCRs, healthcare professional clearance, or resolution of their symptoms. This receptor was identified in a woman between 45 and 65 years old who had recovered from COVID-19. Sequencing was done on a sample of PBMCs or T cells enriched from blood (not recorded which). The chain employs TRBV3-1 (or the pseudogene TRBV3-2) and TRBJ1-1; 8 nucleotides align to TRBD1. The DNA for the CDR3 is TGTGCCAGCAGGAGACAGGGGCAGGACACTGAAGCTTTCTTT. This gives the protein CASRRQGQDTEAFF.